This paragraph reports one T cell receptor beta chain. What it binds is unknown. TCRdb's table, derived via immunoSEQ multiplex PCR, lists solely in-frame clones and lacks some. The sample includes about 48,000 clones, approximately 90% of them seen just once. The sample belongs to a study of T cell responses to AZD1222 COVID-19 vaccine. Study-wide results and limits: A mostly white British donor set with more females was recruited, and clonal diversity was possibly underestimated. Of the AZD1222 recipients, only 5 to 7 were seropositive at baseline. Spike-specific TCR depth and breadth grew after two AZD1222 doses.

J lost 5 bases, V lost 5 bases, and 6 bases had no gene match. The CDR3 is made up of 14 amino acids. Germline V gives CDR1 SEHNR, CDR2 FQNEAQ (reference sequence). The chain couples TRBV7-9 to TRBJ2-1, with 7 bases fitting TRBD1. The sample consisted of peripheral blood, taken 28 days after the second AZD1222 dose. This TCR came from an adult who received the AZD1222 COVID-19 vaccine. The DNA of the CDR3 is TGTGCCAGCAGCCCACCGACAGGGCACAATGAGCAGTTCTTC. This gives the protein CASSPPTGHNEQFF.